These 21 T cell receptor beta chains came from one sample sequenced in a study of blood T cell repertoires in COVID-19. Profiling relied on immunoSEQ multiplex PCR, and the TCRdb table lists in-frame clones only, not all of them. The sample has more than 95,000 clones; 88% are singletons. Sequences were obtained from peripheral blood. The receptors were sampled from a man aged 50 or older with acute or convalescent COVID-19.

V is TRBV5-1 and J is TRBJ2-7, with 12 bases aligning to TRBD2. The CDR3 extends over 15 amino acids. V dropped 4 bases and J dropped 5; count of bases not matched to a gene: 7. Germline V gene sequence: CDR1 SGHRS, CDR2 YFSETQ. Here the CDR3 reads CASSKVGLAGNEQYF. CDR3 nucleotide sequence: TGCGCCAGCAGCAAAGTGGGACTAGCGGGCAACGAGCAGTACTTC.

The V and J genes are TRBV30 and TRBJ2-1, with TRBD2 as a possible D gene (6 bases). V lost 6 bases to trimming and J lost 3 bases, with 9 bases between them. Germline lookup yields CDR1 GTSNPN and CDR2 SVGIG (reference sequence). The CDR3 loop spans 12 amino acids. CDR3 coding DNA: TGTGCCTGCGGAGGGGACTACAATGAGCAGTTCTTC. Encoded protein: CACGGDYNEQFF.

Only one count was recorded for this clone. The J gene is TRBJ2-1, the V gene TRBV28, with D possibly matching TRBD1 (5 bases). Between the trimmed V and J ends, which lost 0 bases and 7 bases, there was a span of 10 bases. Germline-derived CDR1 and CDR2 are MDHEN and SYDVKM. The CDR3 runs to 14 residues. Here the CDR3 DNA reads TGTGCCAGCAGTTTATGGGACACCGGAAATGAGCAGTTCTTC. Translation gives CASSLWDTGNEQFF.

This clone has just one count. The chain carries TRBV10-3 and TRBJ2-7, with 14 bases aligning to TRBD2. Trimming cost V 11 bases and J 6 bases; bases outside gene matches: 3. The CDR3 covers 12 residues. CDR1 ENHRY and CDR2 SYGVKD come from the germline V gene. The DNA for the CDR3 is TGTGCCTATGGGACTAGCGGGAGCGAGCAGTACTTC. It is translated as CAYGTSGSEQYF.

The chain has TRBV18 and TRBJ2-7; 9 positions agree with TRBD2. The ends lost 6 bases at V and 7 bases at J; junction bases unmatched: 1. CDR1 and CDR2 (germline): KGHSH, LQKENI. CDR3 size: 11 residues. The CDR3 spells CASSAGGEQYF. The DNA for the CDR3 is TGTGCCAGCTCCGCGGGGGGGGAGCAGTACTTC.

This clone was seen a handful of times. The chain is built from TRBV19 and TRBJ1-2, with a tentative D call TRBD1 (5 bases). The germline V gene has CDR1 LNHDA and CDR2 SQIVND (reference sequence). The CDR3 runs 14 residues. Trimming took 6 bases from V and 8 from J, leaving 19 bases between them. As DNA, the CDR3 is TGTGCCAGTAGGACCTCGGGACTACTAGGGGGCTACACCTTC. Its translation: CASRTSGLLGGYTF.

The DNA of the CDR3 is TGTGCCAGCAGCTTGGGACTACAATCTGGAAACACCATATATTTT. This sequence encodes CASSLGLQSGNTIYF. The V gene is TRBV5-6, the J gene TRBJ1-3; unclear D gene. The CDR3 length is 15 residues. V was trimmed by 0 bases and J by 1 base, leaving 8 bases between them. CDR1 and CDR2 (germline): SGHDT, YYEEEE.

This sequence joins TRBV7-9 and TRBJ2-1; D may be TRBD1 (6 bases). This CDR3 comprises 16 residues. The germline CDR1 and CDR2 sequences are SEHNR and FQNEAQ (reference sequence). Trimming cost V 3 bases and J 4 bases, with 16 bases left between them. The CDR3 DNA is TGTGCCAGCAGCTTTCCACCGCAGGGGCCATACAATGAGCAGTTCTTC. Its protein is CASSFPPQGPYNEQFF. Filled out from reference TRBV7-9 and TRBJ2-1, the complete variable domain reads DTGVSQNPRHKITKRGQNVTFRCDPISEHNRLYWYRQTLGQGPEFLTYFQNEAQLEKSRLLSDRFSAERPKGSFSTLEIQRTEQGDSAMYLCASSFPPQGPYNEQFFGPGTRLTVL.

CDR3 nucleotides: TGCGCCAGCAGCTTGTGGGCAGGAACGCCTGGGGCCAACGTCCTGACTTTC. Amino acids: CASSLWAGTPGANVLTF. This chain links TRBV5-1 with TRBJ2-6; no clear D. Trimming took 1 base from V and 2 from J, leaving 13 bases between them. Germline V CDR1 and CDR2: SGHRS, YFSETQ. The CDR3 has 17 residues.

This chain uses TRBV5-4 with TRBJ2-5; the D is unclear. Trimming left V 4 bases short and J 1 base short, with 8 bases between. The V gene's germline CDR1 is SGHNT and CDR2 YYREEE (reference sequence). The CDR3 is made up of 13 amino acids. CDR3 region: CASSTEIQETQYF. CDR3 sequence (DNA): TGTGCCAGCAGCACGGAGATCCAAGAGACCCAGTACTTC.

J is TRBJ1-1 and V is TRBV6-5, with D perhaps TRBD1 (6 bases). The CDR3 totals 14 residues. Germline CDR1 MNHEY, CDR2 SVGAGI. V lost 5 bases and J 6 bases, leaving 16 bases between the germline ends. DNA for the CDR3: TGTGCCAGCAGTACGGACAGACTCAGCTCTGAAGCTTTCTTT. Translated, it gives CASSTDRLSSEAFF.

DNA of the CDR3: TGTGCCAGCAGCCCTAGGCTAGCGTATGGCTACACCTTC. This translates into CASSPRLAYGYTF. J is TRBJ1-2 and V is TRBV7-2; unclear D gene. The ends were cut back, 5 bases at V and 5 bases at J, with 12 bases in the middle. This CDR3 region has 13 residues. CDR1 SGHTA and CDR2 FQGNSA come from the germline V gene.

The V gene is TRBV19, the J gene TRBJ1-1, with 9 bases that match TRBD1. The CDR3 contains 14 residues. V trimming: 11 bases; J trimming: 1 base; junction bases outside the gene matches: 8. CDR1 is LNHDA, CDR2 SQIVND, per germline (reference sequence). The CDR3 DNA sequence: TGTGCCGGGAGACGGACAGGGGAGAACACTGAAGCTTTCTTT. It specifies CAGRRTGENTEAFF.

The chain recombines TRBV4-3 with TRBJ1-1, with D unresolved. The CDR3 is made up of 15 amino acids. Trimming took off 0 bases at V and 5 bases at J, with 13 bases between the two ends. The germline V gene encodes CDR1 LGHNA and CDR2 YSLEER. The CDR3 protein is CASSQEWNMRTEAFF. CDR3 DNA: TGCGCCAGCAGCCAAGAGTGGAATATGAGGACTGAAGCTTTCTTT.

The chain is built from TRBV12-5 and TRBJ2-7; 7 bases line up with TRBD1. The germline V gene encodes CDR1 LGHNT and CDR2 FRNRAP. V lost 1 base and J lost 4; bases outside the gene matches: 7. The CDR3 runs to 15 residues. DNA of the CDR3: TGTGCTAGTGGTTTGGGCGTACAGGGGAAGTACGAGCAGTACTTC. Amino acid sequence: CASGLGVQGKYEQYF.

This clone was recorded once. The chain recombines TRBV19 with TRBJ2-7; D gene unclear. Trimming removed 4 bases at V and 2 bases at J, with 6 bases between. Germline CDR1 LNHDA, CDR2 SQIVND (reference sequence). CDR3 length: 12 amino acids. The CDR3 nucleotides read TGTGCCAGTAGTAGCCAGACCTACGAGCAGTACTTC. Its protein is CASSSQTYEQYF.

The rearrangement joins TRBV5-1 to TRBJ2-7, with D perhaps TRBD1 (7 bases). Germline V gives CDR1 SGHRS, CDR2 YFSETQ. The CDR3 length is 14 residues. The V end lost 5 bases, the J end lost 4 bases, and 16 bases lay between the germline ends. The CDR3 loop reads CASSYDRAGYEQYF. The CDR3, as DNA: TGCGCCAGCAGTTACGACAGGGCGGGGTACGAGCAGTACTTC. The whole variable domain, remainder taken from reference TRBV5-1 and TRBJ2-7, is KAGVTQTPRYLIKTRGQQVTLSCSPISGHRSVSWYQQTPGQGLQFLFEYFSETQRNKGNFPGRFSGRQFSNSRSEMNVSTLELGDSALYLCASSYDRAGYEQYFGPGTRLTVT.

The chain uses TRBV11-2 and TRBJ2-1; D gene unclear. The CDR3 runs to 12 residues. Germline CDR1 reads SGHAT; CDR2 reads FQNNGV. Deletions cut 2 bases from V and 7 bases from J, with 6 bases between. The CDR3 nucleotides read TGTGCCAGCAGCTTAATCTCGAATGAGCAGTTCTTC. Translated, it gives CASSLISNEQFF.

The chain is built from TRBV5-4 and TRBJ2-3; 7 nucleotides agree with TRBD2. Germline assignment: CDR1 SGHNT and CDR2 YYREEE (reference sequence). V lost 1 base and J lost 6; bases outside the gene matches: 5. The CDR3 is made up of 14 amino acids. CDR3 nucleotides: TGTGCCAGCAGCTTGAAGGCGGGAGCCGATACGCAGTATTTT. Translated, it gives CASSLKAGADTQYF.

CDR3 in amino acids: CASSSQLGGSYNEQFF. In DNA form, the CDR3 reads TGTGCCAGCTCATCGCAGCTGGGGGGTTCTTACAATGAGCAGTTCTTC. The V call is TRBV18, the J call TRBJ2-1; TRBD2 might be the D (6 bases). The length of the CDR3 is 16 residues. Trimming pared 5 bases from V and 4 bases from J, leaving 18 bases between. CDR1 is KGHSH, CDR2 LQKENI, per germline.

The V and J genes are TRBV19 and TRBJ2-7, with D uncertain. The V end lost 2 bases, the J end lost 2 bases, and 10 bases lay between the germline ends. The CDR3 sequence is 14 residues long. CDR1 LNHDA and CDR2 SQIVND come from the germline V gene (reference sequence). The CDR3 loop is CASSIRGFPYEQYF. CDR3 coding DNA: TGTGCCAGTAGTATACGAGGTTTTCCCTACGAGCAGTACTTC.